This T cell receptor beta chain was profiled in a study of Ad26.COV2.S vaccination and SARS-CoV-2 variants. As for the study in general: Donor got 5x10^10 or 1x10^11 viral particles of Ad26.COV2.S. Study-level points and caveats: Spike-specific TCR breadth in vaccine recipients exceeded that seen in placebo recipients. TCR breadth and depth estimates may have understated total T cell responses.

As regards this clone: Its antigen is currently unknown.

After removal of 5 bases from V and 6 bases from J, the junction contained 17 bases not matched to a gene. The CDR3 consists of 18 residues. CDR1 is MDHEN and CDR2 is SYDVKM in the germline V gene. Regarding treatment: about 20 received Ad26.COV2.S at low or high dose, single or two shots; a few received placebo; per-sample allocation not given. Day 63 following the first vaccine or placebo injection was when the samples were taken. Using immunoSEQ multiplex PCR, the repertoire was profiled, and TCRdb retains in-frame clones only, with some absent. Of under 550,000 clones listed, around 90% are singletons.

The sequences come from peripheral blood, collected in a trial of Ad26.COV2.S vaccine versus placebo. This clonotype was obtained from a person between 18 and 59 years old who received the Ad26.COV2.S COVID-19 vaccine or a placebo. The chain is built from TRBV28 and TRBJ2-1, with TRBD2 matching over 9 bases. CDR3 in DNA: TGTGCCAGCAGTATTTTACGCGGGAGGGCCTACGGGGTCAATGAGCAGTTCTTC. Its translation is CASSILRGRAYGVNEQFF.